Presented here are 32 T cell receptor beta chains from one specimen sequenced in a study of tumor and adjacent non-tumor tissue in lung cancer. Three rounds of nested PCR, following a modified ARM-PCR protocol, produced the TCRbeta library. One entry per CDR3 protein, called by TCRdb with MiXCR from the multiplex PCR reads. The profile shows approximately 44,000 distinct CDR3 sequences, approximately 61% of them singletons. No cell sorting was done before RNA was extracted from the tissue. More than 3 cm separated this lung sample from the edge of the tumor. Sequencing used distant non-tumor lung tissue. These receptors all stem from a man between 45 and 60 years old with non-small cell lung cancer.

The CDR3 DNA is TGCAGCGTTGAGCAAGATTATGGCTACACCTTC. Its translation is CSVEQDYGYTF. The V call is TRBV29-1, the J call TRBJ1-2, with D hard to call. Germline values: CDR1 SQVTM, CDR2 ANQGSEA. V dropped 3 bases and J dropped 5 bases, with 7 bases sitting between them. The CDR3 is 11 amino acids.

As for this clonotype: A read error may account for a junction end that differs from germline. CDR3 region: CASSLVSSSIDTQYF. The CDR3 DNA follows: TGTGCCAGCAGTTTAGTGAGCTCTAGCATAGATACGCAGTACTTT. The chain combines TRBV11-2 with TRBJ2-3; D is possibly TRBD2 (5 bases). CDR1 and CDR2 from the germline V gene are SGHAT and FQNNGV. The length of the CDR3 is 15 residues.

This clonotype showed up just a few times. This may be a read error: a much more frequent sequence differs by one nucleotide. The CDR3 bases are TGTGCCGGCAGTGCCAAAGGCACAGATACGCAGTATTTT. It translates to CAGSAKGTDTQYF. The rearrangement joins TRBV6-1 to TRBJ2-3; D is undetermined. CDR3 length equals 13 residues. The germline V gene has CDR1 MNHNS and CDR2 SASEGT.

Worth noting for this clonotype: A much larger clone differs from this one at a single base, so this may be a read error. The gene calls are TRBV29-1 and TRBJ2-4, with 7 bases that match TRBD2. Germline V gives CDR1 SQVTM, CDR2 ANQGSEA. J gave up 6 bases and V 6 bases, and 11 bases lay outside the gene matches. The length of the CDR3 is 14 residues. The CDR3 bases are TGCAGCGTAACACTATCGGGGGGACCAAACATTCAGTACTTC. Translating it yields CSVTLSGGPNIQYF.

The chain is built from TRBV7-2 and TRBJ2-3, with D possibly TRBD1 on 6 matching bases. V dropped 3 bases and J dropped 6 bases, with 7 bases sitting between them. This CDR3 is built from 12 residues. Germline CDR1 reads SGHTA; CDR2 reads FQGNSA. The CDR3 DNA follows: TGTGCCAGCAGCTTGGGGGCGGATACGCAGTATTTT. Its protein is CASSLGADTQYF.

To note about this clonotype: Its ends do not fully match the called genes, so a read error is possible. The genes are TRBV4-2 and TRBJ2-3; the D gene is possibly TRBD1 (5 bases). Germline CDR1 reads LGHNA; CDR2 reads YNFKEQ. The length of the CDR3 is 13 residues. This CDR3 reads CASGAAFIDTQYF. The CDR3 region has the DNA TGTGCCAGTGGGGCTGCCTTCATAGATACACAGTATTTT.

The V call is TRBV6-6, the J call TRBJ2-5; maybe TRBD1 (5 bases). There are 13 residues in the CDR3. From germline, CDR1 is MNHNY and CDR2 SVGAGI (reference sequence). CDR3 sequence reads: CVGSRRVDETQYF. In nucleotides, the CDR3 is TGTGTCGGCAGCCGCAGGGTGGACGAGACCCAGTACTTC.

This clonotype was counted a few times. V gene TRBV11-2 combines with J gene TRBJ2-7; perhaps TRBD2 as D (5 bases). Germline lookup yields CDR1 SGHAT and CDR2 FQNNGV. CDR3 length: 14 amino acids. Trimming took off 9 bases at V and 1 base at J, with 16 bases between the two ends. CDR3 region: CASRIGSGSYEQYF. The DNA for the CDR3 is TGTGCCAGTAGGATTGGGAGTGGATCCTACGAGCAGTACTTC.

This chain uses TRBV12-3 or TRBV12-4 with TRBJ2-5; TRBD2 is a possible D gene (6 bases). The CDR3 runs to 15 residues. The CDR3 bases are TGTACTAGCAGTTTTTGGGACGGCGGGCAAGAGACCCAGTACTTC. It translates to CTSSFWDGGQETQYF.

A note on this clonotype: A junction end diverges from the germline sequence, so it may reflect a read error. The CDR3 loop reads CTSSLKNSASSYNEQFF. CDR3 coding DNA: TGTACCAGCAGCTTAAAAAACAGCGCGAGCTCTTACAATGAGCAGTTCTTC. The chain is built from TRBV11-2 and TRBJ2-1; D gene unclear. CDR3 length equals 17 residues. Germline V gene sequence: CDR1 SGHAT, CDR2 FQNNGV. The variable domain in full, with the rest retrieved from reference TRBV11-2 and TRBJ2-1, is EAGVAQSPRYKIIEKRQSVAFWCNPISGHATLYWYQQILGQGPKLLIQFQNNGVVDDSQLPKDRFSAERLKGVDSTLKIQPAKLEDSAVYLCTSSLKNSASSYNEQFFGPGTRLTVL.

In this sample, this clonotype turned up once. A much more abundant neighbour one base away suggests this may be a read error. This chain joins TRBV19 and TRBJ2-2; D unclear. Germline V gene data show CDR1 as LNHDA and CDR2 as SQIVND (reference sequence). This CDR3 comprises 14 residues. CDR3 loop: CDSSAQPKTGELFF. CDR3 DNA sequence: TGTGACAGTAGTGCACAGCCCAAAACCGGGGAGCTGTTTTTT. Variable domain in full (rest from reference TRBV19 and TRBJ2-2): DGGITQSPKYLFRKEGQNVTLSCEQNLNHDAMYWYRQDPGQGLRLIYYSQIVNDFQKGDIAEGYSVSREKKESFPLTVTSAQKNPTAFYLCDSSAQPKTGELFFGEGSRLTVL.

This sequence joins TRBV11-1 and TRBJ2-3, with no clear D. V lost 2 bases to trimming and J lost 7 bases, with 16 bases between them. The CDR3 totals 15 residues. Germline V gene data show CDR1 as SGHAT and CDR2 as FQDESV (reference sequence). The CDR3 DNA is TGTGCCAGCAGCTTATTAGGGCAACTGGCACATACGCAGTATTTT. Translated: CASSLLGQLAHTQYF.

Regarding this clonotype: This sequence may be a read error, since a much larger clone differs from it by one base. The CDR3, as DNA: TGCGCCAGCAGCCCTGGGGCAATGAACACCGGGGAGCTGTTTTTT. As protein: CASSPGAMNTGELFF. V gene TRBV5-1 combines with J gene TRBJ2-2; D may be TRBD1 (5 bases). Per germline, CDR1 SGHRS and CDR2 YFSETQ. This CDR3 comprises 15 residues. V lost 4 bases and J 1 base, leaving 11 bases between the germline ends.

This clonotype has only a few counts. Given a much more abundant clone one base away, this may be a read error. CDR3 sequence (DNA): TGTGCCAGCAGCCAAAGCCCGGCGGAGTCGACCCAGTACTTC. It translates to CASSQSPAESTQYF. This rearrangement joins TRBV11-2 to TRBJ2-5; D is uncertain. The CDR3 has 14 amino acids. Germline V gene data show CDR1 as SGHAT and CDR2 as FQNNGV. The V end lost 5 bases, the J end lost 7 bases, and 17 bases lay between the germline ends.

Note on this clonotype: The junction differs from germline at one of its ends, possibly a read error. The chain is built from TRBV6-6 and TRBJ2-6; 9 bases agree with TRBD1. Per germline, CDR1 MNHNY and CDR2 SVGAGI (reference sequence). CDR3 size: 18 residues. CDR3 residues: CTSSRPGQGVSGANALTF. The CDR3 nucleotides are TGTACCAGCAGTCGCCCGGGACAGGGCGTCTCTGGGGCCAACGCCCTGACTTTC.

This clonotype was seen only once. One end of the junction does not line up with germline, which may come from a read error. This chain connects TRBV2 to TRBJ2-2, with 11 bases lining up with TRBD2. Per germline, CDR1 SNHLY and CDR2 FYNNEI. The CDR3 runs to 15 residues. Written as DNA, the CDR3 is TGTACCAGCAGTGATAGCGGGGGGGCCACCGGGGAGCTGTTTTTT. Encoded protein: CTSSDSGGATGELFF. The complete variable domain, with remaining parts taken from reference TRBV2 and TRBJ2-2, reads EPEVTQTPSHQVTQMGQEVILRCVPISNHLYFYWYRQILGQKVEFLVSFYNNEISEKSEIFDDQFSVERPDGSNFTLKIRSTKLEDSAMYFCTSSDSGGATGELFFGEGSRLTVL.

The chain uses TRBV7-9 and TRBJ2-4; 7 bases are a match to TRBD1. The CDR3 totals 17 residues. The V segment lost 1 base and the J segment 1 base; nucleotides outside the gene matches: 7. In germline, CDR1 is SEHNR, CDR2 FQNEAQ (reference sequence). The CDR3, as DNA: TGTGCCAGCAGCTTAGGAGACAGGGCCGGCGCCAAAAACATTCAGTACTTC. Translated, it gives CASSLGDRAGAKNIQYF.

Concerning this clonotype itself: A much larger clone sits a single nucleotide away, making a read error possible. V and J are TRBV29-1 and TRBJ1-1; D unresolved. The CDR3 sequence is 13 residues long. V was clipped by 6 bases and J by 0 bases, with 11 bases between them. Per the germline V gene, CDR1 is SQVTM and CDR2 is ANQGSEA. CDR3 DNA sequence: TGCAGCGTCACACGTACAGTGAACACTGAAGCTTTCTTT. This encodes CSVTRTVNTEAFF.

Concerning this clonotype itself: This may stem from a read error, because a much larger clone lies one nucleotide away. This chain joins TRBV11-2 and TRBJ2-7, with D perhaps matching TRBD2 (5 bases). V was shortened by 3 bases and J by 3 bases, with 12 bases between the two germline ends. Germline V CDR1 and CDR2: SGHAT, FQNNGV. The CDR3 covers 14 residues. The DNA of the CDR3 is TGTGCCAGCAGCTTCGGAGGAAATGGCTACGAGCAGTACTTC. It specifies CASSFGGNGYEQYF.

With regard to this clonotype: A much larger clone is a single base away; this may be a read error. The chain carries TRBV20-1 and TRBJ1-1; no firm D call. This CDR3 has 13 residues. The germline V gene encodes CDR1 DFQATT and CDR2 SNEGSKA (reference sequence). The CDR3 DNA reads TGCAGTGCTAACCGGGATCAATTCGGTGAACCTTTCTTT. It translates to CSANRDQFGEPFF.

Notes on this clonotype: This CDR3 is missing its conserved last phenylalanine or tryptophan, likely due to a read error. The chain has TRBV29-1 and TRBJ2-7; no definite D call. The CDR3 length is 13 residues. Trimming shortened V by 1 base and J by 3 bases, and 10 bases separated the two germline ends. Germline V lookup: CDR1 SQVTM, CDR2 ANQGSEA. DNA of the CDR3: TGCAGCGTTGAAGTCGGAGCCTTCTACGAGCAGTACTAC. This sequence encodes CSVEVGAFYEQYY.

This clonotype was detected ten times or more. This chain joins TRBV6-2 or TRBV6-3 and TRBJ2-7, with D possibly being TRBD1 (6 bases). The length of the CDR3 is 14 residues. Trimming pared 1 base from V and 3 bases from J, leaving 10 bases between. Germline V CDR1 and CDR2: MNHEY, SVGEGT. CDR3 bases: TGTGCCAGCAGTTACTTTACAGGGAACTACGAGCAGTACTTC. Translating gives CASSYFTGNYEQYF.

In its sample, this clonotype was seen a few times. The CDR3 sequence: CASSYSRGSQPQHF. The CDR3 region has the DNA TGTGCCAGCAGTTACTCAAGGGGCAGTCAGCCCCAGCATTTT. J is TRBJ1-5 and V is TRBV6-2 or TRBV6-3; possible D gene TRBD1, 5 bases. The V and J ends lost 0 bases and 6 bases respectively, with 9 bases between them. CDR3 length: 14 residues. Germline lookup yields CDR1 MNHEY and CDR2 SVGEGT.

This clonotype turned up a few times. This could be a read error, since a much larger clone is one nucleotide away. The rearrangement links TRBV28 to TRBJ2-5, with TRBD2 matching over 11 bases. This CDR3 region has 14 residues. The V segment lost 7 bases and the J segment 3 bases; nucleotides outside the gene matches: 4. CDR1 is MDHEN and CDR2 is SYDVKM in the germline V gene. The CDR3 here is CASIAGGPKETQYF. The CDR3 nucleotides are TGTGCCAGCATAGCGGGGGGGCCTAAAGAGACCCAGTACTTC.

This clonotype was detected only a few times. A read error is possible here, since a much larger clone lies one base away. This chain links TRBV5-4 with TRBJ1-1; the D is unclear. Looked up from germline, CDR1 is SGHNT and CDR2 is YYREEE (reference sequence). Between the trimmed V and J ends, which lost 4 bases and 1 base, there was a span of 8 bases. The CDR3 length is 13 residues. CDR3 DNA sequence: TGTGCCAGCAGCCTGGACCAGAACACTGAAGCTTTCTTT. Its protein is CASSLDQNTEAFF. Together with reference TRBV5-4 and TRBJ1-1, the CDR3 gives the full variable domain: ETGVTQSPTHLIKTRGQQVTLRCSSQSGHNTVSWYQQALGQGPQFIFQYYREEENGRGNFPPRFSGLQFPNYSSELNVNALELDDSALYLCASSLDQNTEAFFGQGTRLTVV.

In its sample, this clonotype was seen a few times. Just one base apart from a much larger clone, this may be a read error. The chain uses TRBV6-6 and TRBJ1-2; D gene uncertain. Per germline, CDR1 MNHNY and CDR2 SVGAGI (reference sequence). The CDR3 spans 11 residues. CDR3 residues: CVGRLGYGYTF. The DNA for the CDR3 is TGTGTCGGCAGGTTAGGCTATGGCTACACCTTC.

The chain employs TRBV4-2 and TRBJ2-1; TRBD2 agrees at 9 bases. The CDR3 is made up of 20 amino acids. Unmatched junction bases numbered 20, after V lost 8 bases and J lost 0 bases. Germline V CDR1 and CDR2: LGHNA, YNFKEQ. The CDR3 loop is CASGREGSLGTSISYNEQFF. CDR3 DNA: TGTGCCAGCGGCCGAGAGGGGTCGTTGGGGACTAGCATCTCCTACAATGAGCAGTTCTTC.

This CDR3 is CSATRTSGPRGHEQFF. CDR3 in DNA: TGCAGTGCTACAAGGACTAGCGGCCCCCGAGGCCATGAGCAGTTCTTC. J is TRBJ2-1 and V is TRBV20-1; 10 nucleotides align to TRBD2. J gave up 8 bases and V 4 bases, and 14 bases lay outside the gene matches. This CDR3 has 16 amino acids. Germline CDR1 and CDR2: DFQATT and SNEGSKA (reference sequence).

This rearrangement joins TRBV5-1 to TRBJ2-1; 9 bases are shared with TRBD2. Trimming at V came to 6 bases and at J to 5 bases, leaving 12 bases not matched to a gene. This CDR3 is 16 amino acids long. Germline loops: CDR1 SGHRS, CDR2 YFSETQ. The CDR3 DNA is TGCGCCAGCAACCTGGGAGTAGCGGGAGTTAACAATGAGCAGTTCTTC. Protein: CASNLGVAGVNNEQFF.

The V and J genes are TRBV12-3 or TRBV12-4 and TRBJ2-7; D is possibly TRBD1 or TRBD2 (5 bases each). The CDR3 is 14 amino acids. Trimming stripped 1 base from V and 9 bases from J, with 16 bases between. In DNA form, the CDR3 reads TGTGCCAGCAGTTTAGGAGGGACGGGCCTTGGGCAGTACTTC. Amino acid sequence: CASSLGGTGLGQYF.

Concerning this clonotype itself: This could be a read error, since a much larger clone is one nucleotide away. The rearrangement links TRBV20-1 to TRBJ2-7; tentatively, D is TRBD1 (5 bases). CDR1 and CDR2 (germline): DFQATT, SNEGSKA (reference sequence). The CDR3 has 14 residues. V was cut by 5 bases and J by 6 bases, with 20 bases left in between. The CDR3 sequence is CSALWAGMASEQYF. CDR3 nucleotide sequence: TGCAGTGCTCTTTGGGCAGGGATGGCGAGCGAGCAGTACTTC.

The V and J genes are TRBV30 and TRBJ2-3, with unresolved D. V was trimmed by 5 bases and J by 3 bases, leaving 12 bases between them. Germline CDR1 reads GTSNPN; CDR2 reads SVGIG (reference sequence). The CDR3 is 13 residues long. In DNA, the CDR3 is TGTGCCTGGGACGTTGCTCGGACAGATACGCAGTATTTT. Translating gives CAWDVARTDTQYF.